The next 14 T cell receptor beta chains were all read from a single sample in a study of T cells in localized non-small cell lung cancer (dated by TCRdb to the early 2020s). Library method: the immunoSEQ multiplex PCR assay. Not all clones reach the TCRdb copy of this immuneACCESS table, which keeps in-frame sequences only. Checked studies attribute under half of the gap to unresolved V genes and leave the rest unexplained. Across this sample there are approximately 34,000 clones, with around nine tenths seen only once. Less than 8.5% of the sample is in the top ten clones. The sample here was peripheral blood, taken before any cancer treatment. All receptors come from a woman aged 40 to 75 with stage I lung adenocarcinoma.

CDR3 protein: CASSNYLAGGTDTQYF. For the CDR3, the DNA is TGTGCCAGCAGCAACTATTTAGCGGGGGGCACAGATACGCAGTATTTT. The chain employs TRBV5-8 and TRBJ2-3; 9 positions agree with TRBD2. Trimming took 4 bases from V and 1 from J; bases not matched to a gene: 7. There are 16 residues in the CDR3. Looked up from germline, CDR1 is SGHTS and CDR2 is YDEGEE.

This sequence joins TRBV5-6 and TRBJ2-3; no reliable D call. Germline V gene sequence: CDR1 SGHDT, CDR2 YYEEEE. This CDR3 is built from 16 residues. V was cut by 1 base and J by 4 bases, with 16 bases left in between. The CDR3 is CASSLSVAGAADTQYF. The CDR3 nucleotides are TGTGCCAGCAGCTTGTCGGTAGCCGGCGCGGCAGATACGCAGTATTTT.

The chain has TRBV23-1 and TRBJ2-3, with TRBD2 identical over 10 bases. TRBV23-1 is noted as an ORF with a role that remains uncertain. J gave up 2 bases and V 1 base, and 3 bases lay outside the gene matches. The CDR3 is 16 residues long. The CDR3 sequence is CASSQLLAGNTDTQYF. Here the CDR3 DNA reads TGCGCCAGCAGTCAATTACTAGCGGGGAACACAGATACGCAGTATTTT.

This chain joins TRBV18 and TRBJ2-1; 7 bases line up with TRBD1. Germline values: CDR1 KGHSH, CDR2 LQKENI. The CDR3 consists of 15 residues. V lost 0 bases to trimming and J lost 7 bases; unmatched junction nucleotides: 6. This chain's CDR3 is CASSPPDRHGNEQFF. The CDR3 DNA reads TGTGCCAGCTCACCACCGGACAGGCACGGGAATGAGCAGTTCTTC.

The chain carries TRBV4-1 and TRBJ2-3; 8 bases match TRBD2. Per germline, CDR1 MGHRA and CDR2 YSYEKL. The CDR3 spans 16 residues. After removal of 0 bases from V and 4 bases from J, the junction contained 6 bases not matched to a gene. Here the CDR3 DNA reads TGCGCCAGCAGCCAAGAGCATCGGGGGGGGGCAGATACGCAGTATTTT. Amino acids: CASSQEHRGGADTQYF.

This chain connects TRBV6-5 to TRBJ2-7; D call uncertain. This CDR3 is built from 12 residues. Looked up from germline, CDR1 is MNHEY and CDR2 is SVGAGI. Trimming stripped 6 bases from V and 4 bases from J, with 10 bases between. This chain's CDR3 is CASRLYGYEQYF. CDR3 DNA sequence: TGTGCCAGCAGATTATACGGTTACGAGCAGTACTTC.

The V call is TRBV7-6, the J call TRBJ1-1; no reliable D call. The CDR3 length is 14 residues. In germline, CDR1 is SGHVS, CDR2 FNYEAQ. Trimming left V 5 bases short and J 1 base short, with 11 bases between. The DNA for the CDR3 is TGTGCCAGCAGCCCGAGACGAGAGAACACTGAAGCTTTCTTT. Encoded protein: CASSPRRENTEAFF.

This sequence joins TRBV19 and TRBJ2-2, with unresolved D. The germline V gene has CDR1 LNHDA and CDR2 SQIVND (reference sequence). V gave up 9 bases and J gave up 4 bases, with 15 bases separating them. The CDR3 extends over 14 amino acids. The CDR3 loop reads CASRPKGATGELFF. The CDR3 DNA follows: TGTGCCAGCAGACCTAAGGGCGCCACCGGGGAGCTGTTTTTT.

The genes are TRBV12-2 and TRBJ2-1; the table calls TRBD1, which could not be checked here. TRBV12-2 is a pseudogene segment. The CDR3 covers 15 residues. CDR3 residues: CASRLRGYSYNEQFF. The DNA for the CDR3 is TGTGCAAGTCGCTTAAGGGGATACTCCTACAATGAGCAGTTCTTC.

The chain combines TRBV25-1 with TRBJ2-1; 8 nucleotides match TRBD2. Germline V gives CDR1 MGHDK, CDR2 SYGVNS. Losses at the gene ends were 2 bases for V and 4 bases for J; bases not matched to a gene: 7. This CDR3 comprises 16 residues. DNA for the CDR3: TGTGCCAGCAGTGAACCCCGGGGGGGAGGTTACAATGAGCAGTTCTTC. Protein: CASSEPRGGGYNEQFF. Together with reference TRBV25-1 and TRBJ2-1, the CDR3 gives the full variable domain: EADIYQTPRYLVIGTGKKITLECSQTMGHDKMYWYQQDPGMELHLIHYSYGVNSTEKGDLSSESTVSRIRTEHFPLTLESARPSHTSQYLCASSEPRGGGYNEQFFGPGTRLTVL.

This clone was seen a single time. V usage is TRBV7-2 and J usage is TRBJ2-3, with D perhaps TRBD1 or TRBD2 (6 bases each). From germline, CDR1 is SGHTA and CDR2 FQGNSA. The V gene lost 6 bases and the J gene lost 8 bases, with 18 bases spanning the gap. This CDR3 has 14 amino acids. The CDR3 region is CASSLGGRGLTQYF. In DNA, the CDR3 is TGTGCCAGCAGTCTCGGGGGACGGGGGCTTACGCAGTATTTT.

This chain joins TRBV6-1 and TRBJ1-4, with D possibly matching TRBD1 (5 bases). Germline CDR1 and CDR2: MNHNS and SASEGT. This CDR3 has 14 amino acids. V was trimmed by 6 bases and J by 8 bases, leaving 16 bases between them. The CDR3 DNA reads TGTGCCAGCAGAGATGGAGGGGCCGGAGAAAAACTGTTTTTT. Residues: CASRDGGAGEKLFF.

The chain couples TRBV6-5 to TRBJ1-1; 7 bases fit TRBD1. J gave up 1 base and V 6 bases, and 5 bases lay outside the gene matches. The CDR3 has 14 residues. Germline CDR1 and CDR2: MNHEY and SVGAGI. Here the CDR3 DNA reads TGTGCCAGCAGAGGTTGGGACAGGAACACTGAAGCTTTCTTT. Translated, it gives CASRGWDRNTEAFF.

The chain has TRBV4-1 and TRBJ1-2; possible D gene TRBD1, 5 bases. The CDR3 is 16 amino acids. In germline, CDR1 is MGHRA, CDR2 YSYEKL. Trimming stripped 1 base from V and 7 bases from J, with 19 bases between. CDR3 DNA: TGCGCCAGCAGCCAAGGTGGGGGACGGCGGGAAACTGGCTACACCTTC. Amino acid sequence: CASSQGGGRRETGYTF.